The 12 T cell receptor beta chains given below trace back to one sample, sequenced in a study of persistence of HIV-infected CD4 T cells. Their recognized antigens are unknown. Nonspecific anti-CD3/anti-CD28 bead stimulation represents the broad CD4+ T cell repertoire. Responding CD4+ T cells were sorted by upregulation of both CD40 ligand and CD69. The immunoSEQ assay was version 4, run in survey mode. Data came from immunoSEQ multiplex PCR; TCRdb stores just in-frame clones and leaves some out. The sample carries over 35,000 clones, roughly nine tenths recorded once. Sample: CD4+ T cells sorted from PBMCs after roughly 18-hour stimulation, taken from a patient who received antiretroviral therapy. The receptor set was obtained from an adult man with HIV who was CMV-seropositive.

This chain connects TRBV6-6 to TRBJ1-2; D not certain. V lost 4 bases and J lost 4, with 10 bases in between. The germline V gene encodes CDR1 MNHNY and CDR2 SVGAGI (reference sequence). The CDR3 has 13 residues. CDR3 residues: CASSSIQGYGYTF. Here the CDR3 DNA reads TGTGCCAGCAGTTCAATCCAAGGCTATGGCTACACCTTC.

The chain carries TRBV3-1 (or the pseudogene TRBV3-2) and TRBJ2-7; no definite D call. The CDR3 has 14 amino acids. Trimming took 4 bases from V and 1 from J, leaving 11 bases between them. Germline loops: CDR1 LGHDT, CDR2 YNNKEL (reference sequence). In DNA, the CDR3 is TGTGCCAGCAGCCTCACTCACGGGTCCTACGAGCAGTACTTC. This encodes CASSLTHGSYEQYF.

The chain uses TRBV7-3 and TRBJ2-2; D gene unclear. In germline, CDR1 is SGHTA, CDR2 FQGTGA. The V end was cut by 5 bases, the J end by 6 bases, with 16 bases between. This CDR3 is 15 amino acids long. The CDR3 protein is CASSKGLGNAGELFF. DNA for the CDR3: TGTGCCAGCAGCAAAGGCCTCGGAAACGCCGGGGAGCTGTTTTTT.

The J gene is TRBJ2-7, the V gene TRBV2, with D perhaps matching TRBD1 (6 bases). Germline assignment: CDR1 SNHLY and CDR2 FYNNEI. Trimming shortened V by 10 bases and J by 3 bases, and 10 bases separated the two germline ends. This CDR3 spans 11 amino acids. This chain's CDR3 is CAINRDYEQYF. The CDR3 DNA sequence: TGTGCCATCAACAGGGACTACGAGCAGTACTTC.

The gene calls are TRBV4-1 and TRBJ1-1; D is ambiguous. The CDR3 runs 15 residues. Germline CDR1 MGHRA, CDR2 YSYEKL. Trimming left V 3 bases short and J 1 base short, with 12 bases between. CDR3 sequence: CASSHLGKENTEAFF. DNA of the CDR3: TGCGCCAGCAGCCACCTGGGGAAGGAGAACACTGAAGCTTTCTTT.

The chain uses TRBV5-4 and TRBJ2-3, with TRBD2 matching over 14 bases. This CDR3 is 19 amino acids long. CDR1 is SGHNT and CDR2 is YYREEE in the germline V gene (reference sequence). V gave up 4 bases and J gave up 4 bases; unmatched junction bases: 14. In DNA form, the CDR3 reads TGTGCCAGCAGCCCACCTTACCCGACTAGCGGGGGGGCCCCAGATACGCAGTATTTT. As protein: CASSPPYPTSGGAPDTQYF.

The chain links TRBV28 to TRBJ2-1; D may correspond to TRBD1 or TRBD2 (5 bases each). Germline V gene data show CDR1 as MDHEN and CDR2 as SYDVKM. The CDR3 loop spans 15 amino acids. The V end lost 4 bases, the J end lost 9 bases, and 19 bases lay between the germline ends. The CDR3 bases are TGTGCCAGCAGTTACCCGGGACGGAGCGGTCGTGAGCAGTTCTTC. This translates into CASSYPGRSGREQFF.

This rearrangement joins TRBV19 to TRBJ1-5; D is perhaps TRBD1 (6 bases). V lost 5 bases to trimming and J lost 4 bases, with 15 bases between them. CDR1 and CDR2 from the germline V gene are LNHDA and SQIVND (reference sequence). This CDR3 contains 15 residues. The chain's CDR3 is CASSPGALGNQPQHF. DNA for the CDR3: TGTGCCAGTAGTCCGGGGGCGCTCGGTAATCAGCCCCAGCATTTT.

J is TRBJ2-1 and V is TRBV5-4; possible D gene TRBD1, 5 bases. The ends were cut back, 4 bases at V and 5 bases at J, with 19 bases in the middle. Germline-derived CDR1 and CDR2 are SGHNT and YYREEE (reference sequence). The CDR3 extends over 16 amino acids. The CDR3 nucleotides are TGTGCCAGCAGCGATGTCCAGGGTGGTCGTCACAATGAGCAGTTCTTC. Protein product: CASSDVQGGRHNEQFF.

The chain uses TRBV7-8 and TRBJ2-7; 9 nucleotides align to TRBD1. V lost 5 bases, J lost 3 bases, and 5 bases stayed unmatched. The CDR3 is made up of 14 amino acids. In germline, CDR1 is SGHVS, CDR2 FQNEAQ. The CDR3 loop reads CASSPPGQGYEQYF. CDR3 DNA: TGTGCCAGCAGCCCGCCGGGACAGGGCTACGAGCAGTACTTC.

V and J are TRBV29-1 and TRBJ2-5; 7 bases are a match to TRBD1. CDR3 length equals 15 residues. CDR1 SQVTM and CDR2 ANQGSEA come from the germline V gene. V trimming: 6 bases; J trimming: 5 bases; junction bases outside the gene matches: 15. The CDR3 DNA follows: TGCAGCGTAGCTTCGGCCAGGGGGATGAGGGAGACCCAGTACTTC. It translates to CSVASARGMRETQYF. The whole variable domain, filled in from reference TRBV29-1 and TRBJ2-5, reads SAVISQKPSRDICQRGTSLTIQCQVDSQVTMMFWYRQQPGQSLTLIATANQGSEATYESGFVIDKFPISRPNLTFSTLTVSNMSPEDSSIYLCSVASARGMRETQYFGPGTRLLVL.

The gene calls are TRBV5-1 and TRBJ2-7; 7 bases agree with TRBD1. This CDR3 contains 14 residues. CDR1 is SGHRS and CDR2 is YFSETQ in the germline V gene. After removal of 0 bases from V and 10 bases from J, the junction contained 10 bases not matched to a gene. The CDR3 sequence: CASSLGDSRSTQYF. CDR3 DNA: TGCGCCAGCAGCTTGGGGGACAGTCGAAGTACTCAGTACTTC.